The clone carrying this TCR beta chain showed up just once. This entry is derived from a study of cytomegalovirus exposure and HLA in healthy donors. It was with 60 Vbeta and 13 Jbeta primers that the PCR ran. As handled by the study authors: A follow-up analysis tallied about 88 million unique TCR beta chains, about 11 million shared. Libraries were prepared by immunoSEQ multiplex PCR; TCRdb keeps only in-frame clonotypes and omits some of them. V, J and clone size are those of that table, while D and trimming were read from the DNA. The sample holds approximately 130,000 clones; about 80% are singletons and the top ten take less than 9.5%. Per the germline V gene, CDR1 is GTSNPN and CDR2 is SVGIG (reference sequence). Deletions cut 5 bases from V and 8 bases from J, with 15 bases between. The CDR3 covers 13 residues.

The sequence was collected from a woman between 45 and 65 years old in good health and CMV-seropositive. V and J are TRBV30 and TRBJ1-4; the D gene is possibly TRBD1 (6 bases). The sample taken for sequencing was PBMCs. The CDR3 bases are TGTGCCTGGCACCCGGGGAGGGGGGAAAAACTGTTTTTT. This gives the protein CAWHPGRGEKLFF. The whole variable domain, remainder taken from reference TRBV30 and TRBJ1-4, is SQTIHQWPATLVQPVGSPLSLECTVEGTSNPNLYWYRQAAGRGLQLLFYSVGIGQISSEVPQNLSASRPQDRQFILSSKKLLLSDSGFYLCAWHPGRGEKLFFGSGTQLSVL.